This passage covers 21 T cell receptor beta chains from one sample sequenced in a study of OX40 agonist ivuxolimab in advanced cancers. This table comes from immunoSEQ multiplex PCR, and its TCRdb copy is limited to in-frame clones, with some not included. Among tens of thousands of clones, about 85% were seen once, and the ten largest hold about 1.3%. The material was CD4+ or CD8+ T cells sorted from blood, obtained in a trial of the OX40 agonist ivuxolimab. Receptors originate from an adult with an advanced solid tumor such as melanoma, head and neck, liver or kidney cancer.

The chain recombines TRBV28 with TRBJ2-1, with D unresolved. Trimming removed 6 bases at V and 4 bases at J, with 13 bases between. The CDR3 has 14 amino acids. The germline gives CDR1 MDHEN, CDR2 SYDVKM. CDR3 amino acids: CASSPPQRYNEQFF. CDR3 nucleotides: TGTGCCAGCAGCCCCCCCCAGCGTTACAATGAGCAGTTCTTC.

This chain links TRBV30 with TRBJ1-4; 7 bases agree with TRBD1. Trimming removed 0 bases from V and 7 bases from J; junction bases left unmatched: 8. Germline V gene lookup returns CDR1 GTSNPN and CDR2 SVGIG (reference sequence). The CDR3 consists of 15 residues. DNA for the CDR3: TGTGCCTGGAGTGTATTGAGGGGGCACGGTGAAAAACTGTTTTTT. Its translation is CAWSVLRGHGEKLFF. Combining the CDR3 with reference TRBV30 and TRBJ1-4 gives the whole variable domain SQTIHQWPATLVQPVGSPLSLECTVEGTSNPNLYWYRQAAGRGLQLLFYSVGIGQISSEVPQNLSASRPQDRQFILSSKKLLLSDSGFYLCAWSVLRGHGEKLFFGSGTQLSVL.

This clone was counted a single time. This sequence joins TRBV2 and TRBJ2-1; 7 bases align to TRBD2. Germline CDR1 SNHLY, CDR2 FYNNEI. This CDR3 has 15 residues. V shed 8 bases and J 8 bases; nucleotides not matched to a gene: 15. This CDR3 is CASRRGMGGNDEQFF. CDR3 sequence (DNA): TGTGCCAGCCGTCGTGGAATGGGGGGGAACGATGAGCAGTTCTTC.

The CDR3 nucleotides are TGTGCCAGCAGTGTTGCCGGGGTGGGATCGGATGAGCAGTTCTTC. As protein: CASSVAGVGSDEQFF. The rearrangement links TRBV6-4 to TRBJ2-1; TRBD2 might be the D (5 bases). Germline CDR1 is MRHNA and CDR2 is SNTAGT. CDR3 length: 15 amino acids. V was clipped by 4 bases and J by 8 bases, with 18 bases between them.

The CDR3 DNA reads as TGTGCCAGCAAGACTACAGGGGTGAGCGAAAAACTGTTTTTT. Protein product: CASKTTGVSEKLFF. The rearrangement joins TRBV27 to TRBJ1-4; 7 bases fit TRBD1. V lost 7 bases and J lost 8; bases outside the gene matches: 10. CDR3 length: 14 residues. CDR1 and CDR2 (germline): MNHEY, SMNVEV (reference sequence).

This CDR3 is CASSIRRTQNTEAFF. DNA for the CDR3: TGTGCCAGCAGTATAAGAAGGACTCAGAACACTGAAGCTTTCTTT. This chain connects TRBV27 to TRBJ1-1; D not resolved. The CDR3 length is 15 residues. Trimming took off 5 bases at V and 1 base at J, with 14 bases between the two ends. Germline V lookup: CDR1 MNHEY, CDR2 SMNVEV (reference sequence).

The chain uses TRBV6-5 and TRBJ1-1; D remains unclear. CDR3 length equals 13 residues. Trimming took 6 bases from V and 1 from J, leaving 9 bases between them. Germline loops: CDR1 MNHEY, CDR2 SVGAGI. CDR3 loop: CASSRPGNTEAFF. CDR3 sequence (DNA): TGTGCCAGCAGCCGACCCGGGAACACTGAAGCTTTCTTT.

This clone was counted a single time. The CDR3 DNA sequence: TGCGCCAGCAGTGAGTCCGGAATTAGCGGGAGGAATGAGCAGTTCTTC. It encodes CASSESGISGRNEQFF. The V and J genes are TRBV10-1 and TRBJ2-1; 10 bases line up with TRBD2. J gave up 7 bases and V 0 bases, and 6 bases lay outside the gene matches. CDR1 and CDR2 (germline): WNHNN, SYGVQD (reference sequence). CDR3 length equals 16 residues.

The CDR3, as DNA: TGCGCCAGCAGCTCCCCTAGCGGGGGGGCGTATGAGCAGTTCTTC. Amino acids: CASSSPSGGAYEQFF. The chain carries TRBV5-1 and TRBJ2-1; 12 bases line up with TRBD2. V lost 3 bases and J lost 8; bases outside the gene matches: 6. This CDR3 has 15 residues. In germline, CDR1 is SGHRS, CDR2 YFSETQ.

The rearrangement uses TRBV2 and TRBJ1-5; no firm D call. This CDR3 has 15 amino acids. Germline CDR1 and CDR2: SNHLY and FYNNEI. Trimming removed 6 bases from V and 4 bases from J, with 16 bases in between. CDR3 coding DNA: TGTGCCAGCAGGGACTCTCCGGGCCGAAATCAGCCCCAGCATTTT. The encoded protein is CASRDSPGRNQPQHF.

Of note for this clone: Within the sample, other DNA sequences also encode this same CDR3. The V gene is TRBV30, the J gene TRBJ2-3; unclear D gene. CDR1 GTSNPN and CDR2 SVGIG come from the germline V gene (reference sequence). There are 13 residues in the CDR3. The V and J ends lost 2 bases and 0 bases respectively, with 6 bases between them. The CDR3 region has the DNA TGTGCCTGGAGTTTGGGGAGCACAGATACGCAGTATTTT. Protein sequence: CAWSLGSTDTQYF.

This chain joins TRBV6-4 and TRBJ1-4, with D perhaps TRBD1 (6 bases). The V gene's germline CDR1 is MRHNA and CDR2 SNTAGT. V lost 4 bases and J lost 6, with 15 bases in between. The CDR3 has 15 amino acids. CDR3 DNA: TGTGCCAGCAGTGCCGAGGGGGGGGCGCATGAAAAACTGTTTTTT. Its translation is CASSAEGGAHEKLFF.

V is TRBV6-5 and J is TRBJ2-7; 9 nucleotides align to TRBD1. J lost 5 bases, V lost 6 bases, and 5 bases had no gene match. This CDR3 contains 13 residues. From germline, CDR1 is MNHEY and CDR2 SVGAGI. CDR3 sequence reads: CASSPGDRDEQYF. The DNA for the CDR3 is TGTGCCAGCAGCCCCGGGGACAGGGACGAGCAGTACTTC.

CDR3 protein: CASGPGLARETQYF. The DNA of the CDR3 is TGTGCCAGTGGTCCGGGACTAGCGAGGGAGACCCAGTACTTC. The chain couples TRBV19 to TRBJ2-5; 10 bases line up with TRBD2. This CDR3 spans 14 amino acids. The germline V gene encodes CDR1 LNHDA and CDR2 SQIVND (reference sequence). The V gene end was trimmed by 8 bases and the J gene end by 5 bases; junction bases not matched to a gene: 8. Variable domain in full (rest from reference TRBV19 and TRBJ2-5): DGGITQSPKYLFRKEGQNVTLSCEQNLNHDAMYWYRQDPGQGLRLIYYSQIVNDFQKGDIAEGYSVSREKKESFPLTVTSAQKNPTAFYLCASGPGLARETQYFGPGTRLLVL.

This clone was detected only once. The rearrangement links TRBV28 to TRBJ2-2; perhaps TRBD1 as D (6 bases). The V and J ends lost 4 bases and 2 bases respectively, with 11 bases between them. CDR1 MDHEN and CDR2 SYDVKM come from the germline V gene. The CDR3 runs to 15 residues. CDR3 nucleotides: TGTGCCAGCAGTTCCGGACAGAGAAACACCGGGGAGCTGTTTTTT. Its translation is CASSSGQRNTGELFF.

The chain employs TRBV2 and TRBJ2-3; 11 nucleotides line up with TRBD2. The CDR3 totals 17 residues. J lost 1 base, V lost 6 bases, and 9 bases had no gene match. Germline CDR1 and CDR2: SNHLY and FYNNEI. CDR3 DNA: TGTGCCAGCAGGGAAAAACAACTAGCGGGAGGCACAGATACGCAGTATTTT. Residues: CASREKQLAGGTDTQYF.

The V call is TRBV19, the J call TRBJ2-7, with unresolved D. The V end lost 1 base, the J end lost 3 bases, and 10 bases lay between the germline ends. Germline V gives CDR1 LNHDA, CDR2 SQIVND (reference sequence). This CDR3 has 14 amino acids. CDR3: CASSIAVRDYEQYF. CDR3 DNA sequence: TGTGCCAGTAGTATAGCTGTCAGAGACTACGAGCAGTACTTC.

The rearrangement uses TRBV9 and TRBJ2-1; 12 positions match TRBD2. The trim removed 6 bases at V and 4 bases at J, leaving 5 bases unmatched. Germline-derived CDR1 and CDR2 are SGDLS and YYNGEE. The CDR3 consists of 15 residues. The CDR3 sequence is CASNPLAGGYNEQFF. In DNA form, the CDR3 reads TGTGCCAGCAATCCCCTAGCGGGAGGGTACAATGAGCAGTTCTTC.

The rearrangement uses TRBV7-8 and TRBJ1-5; D is unclear. Trimming took 3 bases from V and 4 from J, leaving 7 bases between them. The germline CDR1 and CDR2 sequences are SGHVS and FQNEAQ. The CDR3 runs 13 residues. The CDR3 here is CASSLVKNQPQHF. CDR3 sequence (DNA): TGTGCCAGCAGCTTGGTGAAAAATCAGCCCCAGCATTTT. Drawing the rest from reference TRBV7-8 and TRBJ1-5, the complete variable domain is GAGVSQSPRYKVAKRGQDVALRCDPISGHVSLFWYQQALGQGPEFLTYFQNEAQLDKSGLPSDRFFAERPEGSVSTLKIQRTQQEDSAVYLCASSLVKNQPQHFGDGTRLSIL.

This chain uses TRBV6-1 with TRBJ2-7, with D possibly TRBD2 on 5 matching bases. Germline CDR1 MNHNS, CDR2 SASEGT. The length of the CDR3 is 10 residues. Deletions cut 11 bases from V and 5 bases from J, with 10 bases between. The CDR3 spells CAAGRNEQYF. CDR3 nucleotides: TGTGCCGCGGGCCGGAACGAGCAGTACTTC.

The chain couples TRBV30 to TRBJ1-6; the D is unclear. Trimming pared 3 bases from V and 15 bases from J, leaving 12 bases between. CDR3 length: 11 residues. The V gene's germline CDR1 is GTSNPN and CDR2 SVGIG (reference sequence). CDR3 nucleotides: TGTGCCTGGAGGAGGTCGCAACACCTCCACTTT. It yields the protein CAWRRSQHLHF.